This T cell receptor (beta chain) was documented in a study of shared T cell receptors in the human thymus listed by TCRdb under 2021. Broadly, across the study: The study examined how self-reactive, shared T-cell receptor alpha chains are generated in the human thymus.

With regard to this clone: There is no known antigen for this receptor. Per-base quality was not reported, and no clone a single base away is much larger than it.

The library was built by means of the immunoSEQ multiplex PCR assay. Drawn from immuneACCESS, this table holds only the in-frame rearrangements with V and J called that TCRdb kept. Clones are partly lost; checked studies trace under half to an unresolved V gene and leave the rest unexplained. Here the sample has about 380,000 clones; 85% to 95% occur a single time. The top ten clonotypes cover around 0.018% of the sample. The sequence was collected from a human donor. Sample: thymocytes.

The nucleotide sequence is TGTGCCAGCAGCGGGAGTAAGAGGAGCGGGGAGCTGTTTTTT. It specifies CASSGSKRSGELFF. The chain uses TRBV9 and TRBJ2-2; no confident D gene assignment can be made. The CDR3 holds 14 amino acids from the cysteine to the phenylalanine. The read is trimmed to its CDR3 DNA, 42 bases read in frame from base 1. CDR1 and CDR2 are read off the germline V gene as SGDLS and YYNGEE. Trimming takes 3 bases from V and 7 bases from J, and the germline ends sit 13 bases apart.